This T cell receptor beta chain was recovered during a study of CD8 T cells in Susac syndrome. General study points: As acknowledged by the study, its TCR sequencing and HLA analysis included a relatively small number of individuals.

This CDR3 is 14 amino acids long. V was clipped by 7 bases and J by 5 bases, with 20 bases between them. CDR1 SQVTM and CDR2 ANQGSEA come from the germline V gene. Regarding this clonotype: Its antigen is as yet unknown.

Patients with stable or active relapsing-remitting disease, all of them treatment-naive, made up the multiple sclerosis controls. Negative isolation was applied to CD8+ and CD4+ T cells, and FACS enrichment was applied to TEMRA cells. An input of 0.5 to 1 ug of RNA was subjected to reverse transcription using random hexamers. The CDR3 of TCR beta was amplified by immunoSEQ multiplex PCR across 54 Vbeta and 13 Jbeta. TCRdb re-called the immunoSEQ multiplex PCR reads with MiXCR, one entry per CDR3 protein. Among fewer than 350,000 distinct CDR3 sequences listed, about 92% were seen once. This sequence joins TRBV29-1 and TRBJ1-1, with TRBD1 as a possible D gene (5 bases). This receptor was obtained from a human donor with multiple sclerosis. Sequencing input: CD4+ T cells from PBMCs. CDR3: CSGARAPPRTEAFF. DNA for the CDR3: TGCAGCGGGGCCAGGGCCCCCCCCCGAACTGAAGCTTTCTTT.